Described below is a single T cell receptor (beta chain) sequence and its context. What it binds is not known. Assay used: immunoSEQ multiplex PCR; TCRdb lists only in-frame clones, some missing. The data show almost 35,000 clones, roughly three quarters seen once. CDR1 and CDR2 from the germline V gene are MDHEN and SYDVKM. Trimming took 7 bases from V and 4 from J, leaving 13 bases between them. The CDR3 sequence is 13 residues long. Conventional CD4+ T cells were sorted from blood as CD25-low CD127-high cells. These data belong to a study of regulatory and conventional T cells in RAG deficiency. General study findings and limits: RAG-deficient patients showed markedly lower Shannon entropy and higher Simpson indices than control T-cell subsets. Patient subsets had shorter CDR3s; Omenn Treg-Tconv overlap exceeded 80%. Omenn CD25-high CD127-low cells may be activated cells, not true Tregs.

This same sample was also taken into another study, of regulatory T cells. That paper states: The primer mix had 52 TRBV and 13 TRBJ primers.

V gene TRBV28 combines with J gene TRBJ1-2; D is undetermined. The sample taken for sequencing was CD4+ effector T cells sorted from blood. The source of this sequence is a human donor in good health. CDR3 bases: TGTGCCAGCAACCCACAACGGGGCTATGGCTACACCTTC. The encoded protein is CASNPQRGYGYTF.